This T cell receptor beta chain was found in a study of blood T cell repertoires in COVID-19. Using immunoSEQ multiplex PCR, the repertoire was profiled, and TCRdb retains in-frame clones only, with some absent. This sample has more than 300,000 clones, with around 80% found just once. Deletions cut 5 bases from V and 3 bases from J, with 20 bases between. The CDR3 consists of 17 residues. Germline V gene data show CDR1 as LNHDA and CDR2 as SQIVND (reference sequence). The specimen was peripheral blood. This clonotype was sampled from a woman between 45 and 60 years old with acute or convalescent COVID-19. The chain carries TRBV19 and TRBJ2-4; D is possibly TRBD2 (6 bases). The CDR3 here is CASSGIRREKDKNIQYF. The CDR3 bases are TGTGCCAGTAGTGGTATACGGCGGGAAAAAGACAAAAACATTCAGTACTTC.